These T cell receptor beta chains were read from a single sample in a study of CD8 T cells in Susac syndrome. A single record per CDR3 protein comes from TCRdb applying MiXCR to the immunoSEQ multiplex PCR reads. The repertoire holds around 150,000 distinct CDR3 sequences, with 90% to 95% as singletons. Sequences were obtained from CD4+ T cells from PBMCs. The receptors here all came from a human donor in good health. The CDR3 runs from the conserved cysteine through the conserved F or W. Each record gives: CDR3 length, V gene, CDR3 protein.

12 TRBV29-1 CSALDGLAEAFF
11 TRBV20-1 CSAEQGEKLFF
13 TRBV20-1 CSARRVSTDTQYF
16 TRBV4-1 CASSQLPGLLPDTQYF
17 TRBV29-1 CSVPTTGGKESYNEQFF
16 TRBV7-3 CASSLASARGTGELFF
12 TRBV29-1 CSVVGVATEAFF
12 TRBV30 CAWRPPGNTQYF
15 TRBV3-1 CASSQESDSTYEQYF
14 TRBV12-3/TRBV12-4 CASRGASGGHTQYF
14 TRBV7-9 CASSLRLATDTQYF
14 TRBV9 CASSPRQGNTEAFF
16 TRBV18 CASSPPWTGGADTQYF
16 TRBV14 CASARGGGGTQETQYF
15 TRBV5-1 CASSPGTDSYNEQFF
12 TRBV29-1 CSAGPLRNGYTF
14 TRBV10-3 CAISGRTGEYEQYF
15 TRBV29-1 CSVGGLTGGDEKLFF
12 TRBV2 CASKAGTDTQYF
15 TRBV11-2 CASSPTPNRGTEQYF
15 TRBV7-2 CASSLDPTGLYEQYF
16 TRBV29-1 CSVASFVGGHHYEQYF
14 TRBV20-1 CSAILTGGAYEQYF
13 TRBV27 CASSSDRSGGYTF
12 TRBV12-3/TRBV12-4 CASSSAQTTQYF
12 TRBV28 CASSLQGQPQHF
15 TRBV20-1 CSARDRLAGGSEQFF
14 TRBV11-2 CASSLDPQASPLHF
14 TRBV29-1 CSVEPDFGEREQFF
17 TRBV7-9 CASSRLAGGSSYNEQFF
15 TRBV20-1 CSARSGTENSGELFF
14 TRBV25-1 CASSELEGGETQYF
14 TRBV20-1 CSARVGAGHTEAFF
13 TRBV12-3/TRBV12-4 CASSYSDGETQYF
15 TRBV5-4 CASSFRQLSNNEQFF
18 TRBV5-1 CASSLAFASGGSSYEQYF
15 TRBV15 CATSRELGGIGIQYF
13 TRBV2 CASGAGMNTEAFF
12 TRBV20-1 CSARQSNQPQHF
15 TRBV20-1 CSASPTSPTSNEQFF
10 TRBV21-1 CASTADTQYF
14 TRBV6-2/TRBV6-3 CATRRRGLGQPQHF
15 TRBV12-3/TRBV12-4 CASSLGGGGNQPQHF
15 TRBV20-1 CSAGKGPYVGGEQYF
14 TRBV29-1 CSVEARVLRETQYF
12 TRBV7-9 CAKTGNNQPQHF
17 TRBV7-9 CASSPGLGRSGANVLTF
15 TRBV29-1 CSVGSWAVSYNEQFF
15 TRBV18 CASSPRTGADHEQYF